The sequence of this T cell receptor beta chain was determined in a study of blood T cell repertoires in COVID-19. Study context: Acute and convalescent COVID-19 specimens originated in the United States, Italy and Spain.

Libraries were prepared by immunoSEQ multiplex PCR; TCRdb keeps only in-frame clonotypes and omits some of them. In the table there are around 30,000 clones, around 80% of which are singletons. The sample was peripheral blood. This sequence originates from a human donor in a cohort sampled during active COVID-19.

The CDR3 spells CATSLTSGGVYEQYF. The CDR3 nucleotides read TGTGCCACCAGCCTCACTAGCGGGGGAGTCTACGAGCAGTACTTC. V is TRBV15 and J is TRBJ2-7; TRBD2 aligns across 11 bases. Per the germline V gene, CDR1 is LNHNV and CDR2 is YYDKDF (reference sequence). The V and J ends lost 5 bases and 3 bases, in that order; junction bases with no gene match: 6. The CDR3 is 15 residues long.